This T cell receptor beta chain was sequenced in a study of CD8 T cells in Susac syndrome. General study findings and limits: Only a relatively small number of individuals were included in the TCR sequencing and HLA analysis.

An amount of RNA that ranged from roughly 0.5 to 1 ug was reverse transcribed with random hexamers. An immunoSEQ multiplex PCR amplified TCR beta CDR3 over 54 Vbeta and 13 Jbeta. From the immunoSEQ multiplex PCR reads, TCRdb called clonotypes with MiXCR, one entry per CDR3 protein. The sample yields hundreds of thousands of distinct CDR3 sequences, around 85% seen once. Only one count was recorded for this clonotype. Its antigen is unknown. V lost 0 bases and J 1 base, leaving 15 bases between the germline ends. Germline-derived CDR1 and CDR2 are ENHRY and SYGVKD. The CDR3 spans 17 residues. CD8+ and CD4+ T cells circulating in blood were sequenced for TCR beta. Stable or active relapsing-remitting multiple sclerosis, untreated and meeting revised McDonald criteria, defined the controls.

The clonotype was recovered from a human donor with multiple sclerosis. What was sequenced was CD8+ T cells from PBMCs. The chain carries TRBV10-3 and TRBJ1-2, with D tentatively TRBD1 (6 bases). This chain's CDR3 is CAISESGQSPFNYGYTF. In nucleotides, the CDR3 is TGTGCCATCAGTGAGTCCGGACAGTCTCCTTTTAACTATGGCTACACCTTC.